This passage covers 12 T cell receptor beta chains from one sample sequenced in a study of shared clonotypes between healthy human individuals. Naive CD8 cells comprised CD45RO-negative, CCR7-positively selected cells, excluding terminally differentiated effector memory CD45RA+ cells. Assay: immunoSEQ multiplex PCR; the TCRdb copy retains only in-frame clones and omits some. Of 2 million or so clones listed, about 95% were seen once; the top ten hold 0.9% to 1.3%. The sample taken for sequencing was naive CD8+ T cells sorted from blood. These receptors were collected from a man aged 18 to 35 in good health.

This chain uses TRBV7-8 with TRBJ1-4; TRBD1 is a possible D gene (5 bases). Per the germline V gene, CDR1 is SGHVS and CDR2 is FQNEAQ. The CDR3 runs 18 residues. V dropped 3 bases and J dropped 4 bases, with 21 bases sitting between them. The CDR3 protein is CASSFSQGIPTNNEKLFF. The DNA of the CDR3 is TGTGCCAGCAGCTTTTCCCAGGGAATCCCCACTAATAATGAAAAACTGTTTTTT.

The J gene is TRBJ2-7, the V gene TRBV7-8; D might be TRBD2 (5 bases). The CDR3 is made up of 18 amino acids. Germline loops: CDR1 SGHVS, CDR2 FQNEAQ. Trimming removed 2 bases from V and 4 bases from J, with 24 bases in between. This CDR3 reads CASSLYPVEDGDSYEQYF. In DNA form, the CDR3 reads TGTGCCAGCAGCTTATATCCTGTCGAGGACGGGGATTCTTACGAGCAGTACTTC.

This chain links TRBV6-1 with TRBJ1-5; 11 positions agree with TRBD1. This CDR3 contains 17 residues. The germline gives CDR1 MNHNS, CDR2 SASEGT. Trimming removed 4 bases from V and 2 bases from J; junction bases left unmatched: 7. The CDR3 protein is CASSGTGGQGGNQPQHF. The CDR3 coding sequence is TGTGCCAGCAGTGGGACAGGGGGCCAAGGGGGCAATCAGCCCCAGCATTTT.

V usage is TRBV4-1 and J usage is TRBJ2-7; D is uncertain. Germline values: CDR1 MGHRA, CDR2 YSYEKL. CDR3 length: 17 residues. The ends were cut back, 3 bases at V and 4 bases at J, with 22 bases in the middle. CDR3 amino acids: CASSQETLPPKLYEQYF. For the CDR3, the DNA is TGCGCCAGCAGCCAGGAAACACTCCCCCCAAAACTATACGAGCAGTACTTC.

The CDR3 loop reads CASSLPRGTGNEKLFF. In DNA form, the CDR3 reads TGTGCCAGCAGCTTACCCCGGGGGACAGGGAATGAAAAACTGTTTTTT. V is TRBV7-9 and J is TRBJ1-4; 9 bases fit TRBD1. V trimming: 2 bases; J trimming: 5 bases; junction bases outside the gene matches: 6. The CDR3 extends over 16 amino acids. Germline values: CDR1 SEHNR, CDR2 FQNEAQ (reference sequence).

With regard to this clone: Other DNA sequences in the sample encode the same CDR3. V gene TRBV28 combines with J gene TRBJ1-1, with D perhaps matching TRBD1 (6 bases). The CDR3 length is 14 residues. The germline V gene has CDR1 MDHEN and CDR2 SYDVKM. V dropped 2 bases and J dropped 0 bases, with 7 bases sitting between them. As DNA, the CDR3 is TGTGCCAGCAGTTTAAGGGGGGTGAACACTGAAGCTTTCTTT. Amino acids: CASSLRGVNTEAFF.

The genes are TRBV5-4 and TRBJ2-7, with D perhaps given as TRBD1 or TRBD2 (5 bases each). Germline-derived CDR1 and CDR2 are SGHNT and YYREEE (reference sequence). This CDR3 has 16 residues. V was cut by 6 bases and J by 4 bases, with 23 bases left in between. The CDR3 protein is CASNPDTGTEGYEQYF. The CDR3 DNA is TGTGCCAGCAACCCTGACACCGGGACGGAAGGGTACGAGCAGTACTTC.

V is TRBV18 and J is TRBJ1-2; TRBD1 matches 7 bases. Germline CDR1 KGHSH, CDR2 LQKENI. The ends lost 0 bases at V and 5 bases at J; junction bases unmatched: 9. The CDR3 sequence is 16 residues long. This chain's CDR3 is CASSPPTGEGLYGYTF. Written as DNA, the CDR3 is TGTGCCAGCTCACCACCCACAGGGGAAGGCTTATATGGCTACACCTTC.

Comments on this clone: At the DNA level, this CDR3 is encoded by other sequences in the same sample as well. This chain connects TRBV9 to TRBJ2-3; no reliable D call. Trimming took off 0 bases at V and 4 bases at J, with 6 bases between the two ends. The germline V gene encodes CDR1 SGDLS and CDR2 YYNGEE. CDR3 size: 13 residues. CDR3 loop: CASSVGVADTQYF. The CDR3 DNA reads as TGTGCCAGCAGCGTAGGGGTAGCAGATACGCAGTATTTT.

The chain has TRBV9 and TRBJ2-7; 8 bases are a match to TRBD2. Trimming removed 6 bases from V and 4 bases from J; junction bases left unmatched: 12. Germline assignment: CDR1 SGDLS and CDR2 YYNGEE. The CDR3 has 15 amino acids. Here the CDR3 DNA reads TGTGCCAGCACCCCGACTAGCGAAACGTTTTACGAGCAGTACTTC. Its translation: CASTPTSETFYEQYF.

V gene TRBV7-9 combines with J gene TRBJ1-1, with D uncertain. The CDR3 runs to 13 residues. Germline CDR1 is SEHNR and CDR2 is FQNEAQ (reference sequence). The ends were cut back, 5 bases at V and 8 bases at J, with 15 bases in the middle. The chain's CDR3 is CASSPMGTWEAFF. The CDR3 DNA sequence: TGTGCCAGCAGCCCGATGGGTACATGGGAAGCTTTCTTT.

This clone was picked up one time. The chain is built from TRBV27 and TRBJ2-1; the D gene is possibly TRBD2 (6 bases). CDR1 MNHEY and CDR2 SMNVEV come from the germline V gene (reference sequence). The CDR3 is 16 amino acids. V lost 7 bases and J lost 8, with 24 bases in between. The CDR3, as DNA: TGTGCCAGCACTCCGGTCGTAGTGGCGGGATTCGATGAGCAGTTCTTC. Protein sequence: CASTPVVVAGFDEQFF.